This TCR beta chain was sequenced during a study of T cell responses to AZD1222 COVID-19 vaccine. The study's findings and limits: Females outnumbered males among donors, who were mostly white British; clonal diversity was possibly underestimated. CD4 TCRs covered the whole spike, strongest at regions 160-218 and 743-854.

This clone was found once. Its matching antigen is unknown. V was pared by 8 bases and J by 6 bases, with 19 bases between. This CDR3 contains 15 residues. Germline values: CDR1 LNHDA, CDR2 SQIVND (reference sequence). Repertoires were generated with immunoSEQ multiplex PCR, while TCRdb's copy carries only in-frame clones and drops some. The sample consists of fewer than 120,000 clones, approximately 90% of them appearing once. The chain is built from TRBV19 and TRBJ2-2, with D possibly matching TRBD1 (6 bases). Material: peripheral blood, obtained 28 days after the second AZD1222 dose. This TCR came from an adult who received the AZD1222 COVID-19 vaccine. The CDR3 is CASHRRTGIAGELFF. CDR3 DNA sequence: TGTGCCAGTCACAGACGAACAGGGATCGCCGGGGAGCTGTTTTTT.